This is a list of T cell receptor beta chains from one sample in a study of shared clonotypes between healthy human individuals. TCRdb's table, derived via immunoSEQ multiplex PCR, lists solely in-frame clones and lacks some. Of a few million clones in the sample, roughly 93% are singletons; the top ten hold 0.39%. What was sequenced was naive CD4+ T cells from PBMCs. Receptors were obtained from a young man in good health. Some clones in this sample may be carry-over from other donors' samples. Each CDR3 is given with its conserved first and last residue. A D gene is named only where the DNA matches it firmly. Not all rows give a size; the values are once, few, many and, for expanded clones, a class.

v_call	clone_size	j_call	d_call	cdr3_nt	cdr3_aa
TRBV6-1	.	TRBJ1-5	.	TGTGCCAGCAGTGAAGCGTATCTGTCGTCTTGGCAGCCCCAGCATTTT	CASSEAYLSSWQPQHF
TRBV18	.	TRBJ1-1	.	TGTGCCAGCTCACGCCAGACTAACACTGAAGCTTCCTTT	CASSRQTNTEASF
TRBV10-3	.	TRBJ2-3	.	TGTGCCATCAGTGCAAGAGCGGAGCCACTAAAAGATACGCAGTATTTT	CAISARAEPLKDTQYF
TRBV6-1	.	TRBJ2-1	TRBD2	TGTGCCAGCAGTGAAACTAGCGGCAGGACCTACAATGAGCAGTTCTTC	CASSETSGRTYNEQFF
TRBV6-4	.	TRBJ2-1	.	TGTGCCAGCAGTGGCCAAGGGCGAGCCTACAATGAGCAGTTCTTC	CASSGQGRAYNEQFF
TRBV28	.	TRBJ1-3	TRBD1	TGTGCCAGCAGTGGAAGCCGGGACAGGGTTTCGGGAGGAAACACCATATATTTT	CASSGSRDRVSGGNTIYF
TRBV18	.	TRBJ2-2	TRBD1	TGTGCCAGCTCACCACCGCTAGGGACAGGCGACACCGGGGAGCTGTTTTTT	CASSPPLGTGDTGELFF
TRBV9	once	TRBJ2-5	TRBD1	TGTGCCAGCAGCGTAGGAACAGGGGGTTATGAGACCCAGTACTTC	CASSVGTGGYETQYF
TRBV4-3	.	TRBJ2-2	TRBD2	TGCGCCAGCAGCCAAGGACTAGCGGGAGGATTAAGCACCGGGGAGCTGTTTTTT	CASSQGLAGGLSTGELFF
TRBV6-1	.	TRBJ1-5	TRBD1	TGTGCCAGCAGGGACAGGGGACAGCCCCAGCATTTT	CASRDRGQPQHF
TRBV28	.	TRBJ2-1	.	TGTGCCTCGAGAAGGCCCTACAATGAGCAGTTCTTC	CASRRPYNEQFF
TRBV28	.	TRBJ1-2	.	TGTGCCAGCAGCAGGGATTATGGCTACACCTTC	CASSRDYGYTF
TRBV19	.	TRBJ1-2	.	TGTGCCAGTAGTACCCCTGGACGGGGGAACTATGGCTACACCTTC	CASSTPGRGNYGYTF
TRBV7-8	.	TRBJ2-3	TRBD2	TGTGCCAGCAGCTTTCTAGCGGGAGGGACAGATACGCAGTATTTT	CASSFLAGGTDTQYF
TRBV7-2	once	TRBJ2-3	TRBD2	TGTGCCAGCAGCTCGGGACTAGCGCCAAATACGCAGTATTTT	CASSSGLAPNTQYF
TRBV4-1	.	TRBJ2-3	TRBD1	TGCGCCAGCAGCCAAGAAAACAGGGGAGGCACAGATACGCAGTATTTT	CASSQENRGGTDTQYF
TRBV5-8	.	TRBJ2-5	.	TGTGCCAGCAGCCAAGGGAGGAGCGCTGGAGAGACCCAGTACTTC	CASSQGRSAGETQYF
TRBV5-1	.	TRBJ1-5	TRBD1	TGCGCCAGCAGCCCTGGGACAGGCGCTCAGCCCCAGCATTTT	CASSPGTGAQPQHF
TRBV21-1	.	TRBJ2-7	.	TGTGCCAGCAGCAAAGTTCGGACAGTTCCTTACGAGCAGTACTTC	CASSKVRTVPYEQYF
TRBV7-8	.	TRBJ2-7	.	TGTGCCAGCAGCTGGGGGTCTCGGGGAGCCTACGAGCAGTACTTC	CASSWGSRGAYEQYF
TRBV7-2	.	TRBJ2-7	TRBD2	TGTGCCAGCAGCCCCGGGGGGTCCTACGAGCAGTACTTC	CASSPGGSYEQYF
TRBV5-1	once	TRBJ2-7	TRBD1	TGCGCCAGCAGCCGGACAGGGGTTATATACGAGCAGTACTTC	CASSRTGVIYEQYF
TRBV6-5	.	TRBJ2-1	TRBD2	TGTGCCAGCAGACGCGCGGGACTATTAGACAATGAGCAGTTCTTC	CASRRAGLLDNEQFF
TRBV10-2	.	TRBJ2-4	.	TGCGCCAGCTTACCGGACCTTGTAGCCAAAAACATTCAGTACTTC	CASLPDLVAKNIQYF
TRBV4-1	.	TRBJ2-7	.	TGCGCCAGCAGCCAGCCTGGGGCGTTCGGATCCTACGAGCAGTACTTC	CASSQPGAFGSYEQYF
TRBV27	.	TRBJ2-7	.	TGTGCCAGCCGCCGGACGACCCCCACCTACGAGCAGTACTTC	CASRRTTPTYEQYF
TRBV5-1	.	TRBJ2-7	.	TGCGCCAGCAGCTTGGATCGCCAGGGGAACGAGCAGTACTTC	CASSLDRQGNEQYF
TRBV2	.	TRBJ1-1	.	TGTGCCAGCAGTGACGAGGGAGGGACTGAAGCTTTCTTT	CASSDEGGTEAFF
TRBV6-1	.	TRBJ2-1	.	TGTGCCAGCAGTGAAGTCAGATACAATGAGCAGTTCTTC	CASSEVRYNEQFF
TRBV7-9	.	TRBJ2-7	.	TGTGCCAGCAGCTTAGATGGCCAATCCTACGAGCAGTACTTC	CASSLDGQSYEQYF
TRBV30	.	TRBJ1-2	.	TGTGCCTGGACCCCCGGGGGTGGCTACACCTTC	CAWTPGGGYTF
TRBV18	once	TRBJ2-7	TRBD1	TGTGCCAGCTCACCACCAAACAGGGGGCAGGACTACGAGCAGTACTTC	CASSPPNRGQDYEQYF
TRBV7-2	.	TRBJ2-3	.	TGTGCCAGCAGCTTATCGGGGACACGGGGCCCAGATACGCAGTATTTT	CASSLSGTRGPDTQYF
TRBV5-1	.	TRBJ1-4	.	TGCGCCAGCAGCTTGCTGTCTGGGTCCGTTGCAACTAATGAAAAACTGTTTTTT	CASSLLSGSVATNEKLFF
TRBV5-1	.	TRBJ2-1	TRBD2	TGCGCCAGCAGCTTGATCGCGGGAGGGCCGGACAATGAGCAGTTCTTC	CASSLIAGGPDNEQFF
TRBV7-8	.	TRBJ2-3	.	TGTGCCAGCAGCTGGACCTTTGGAGATACGCAGTATTTT	CASSWTFGDTQYF
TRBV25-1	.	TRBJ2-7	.	TGTGCCAGCAGTGAGGCCAGGGGCACGTACCTATACGAGCAGTACTTC	CASSEARGTYLYEQYF
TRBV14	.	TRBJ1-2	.	TGTGCCAGCAGCCGTGTCCCAGGGAAGGATGGCTACACCTTC	CASSRVPGKDGYTF
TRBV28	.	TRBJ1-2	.	TGTGCCAGCAGTTTAGGGGGTATAATCAACTATGGCTACACCTTC	CASSLGGIINYGYTF